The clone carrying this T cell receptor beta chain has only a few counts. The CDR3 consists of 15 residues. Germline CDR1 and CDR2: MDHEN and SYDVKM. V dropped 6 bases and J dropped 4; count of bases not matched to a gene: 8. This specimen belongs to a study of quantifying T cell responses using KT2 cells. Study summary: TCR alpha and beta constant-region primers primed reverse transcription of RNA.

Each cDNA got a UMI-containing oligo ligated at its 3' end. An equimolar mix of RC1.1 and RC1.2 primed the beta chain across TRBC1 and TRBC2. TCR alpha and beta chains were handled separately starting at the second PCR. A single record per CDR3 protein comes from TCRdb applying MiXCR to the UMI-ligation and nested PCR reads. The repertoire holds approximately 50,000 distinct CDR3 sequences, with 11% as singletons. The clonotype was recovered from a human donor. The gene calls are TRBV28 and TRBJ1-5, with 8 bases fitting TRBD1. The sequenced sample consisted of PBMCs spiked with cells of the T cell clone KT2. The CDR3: CASRFRDRTNQPQHF. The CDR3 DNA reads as TGTGCCAGCAGATTCCGGGACAGGACGAATCAGCCCCAGCATTTT.